The following is a T cell receptor (beta chain) sequence with its context. Sequenced by immunoSEQ multiplex PCR; TCRdb stores in-frame clones only, minus some. The profile covers about 59,000 clones, with about 92% appearing a single time and around 1.7% taken by the ten largest. The sample is drawn from a study of control samples from healthy donors and cancer patients. V lost 6 bases and J 0 bases, leaving 15 bases between the germline ends. The length of the CDR3 is 16 residues. Germline CDR1 reads LNHDA; CDR2 reads SQIVND (reference sequence). The origin of this receptor is a man aged 40-50 years with colorectal cancer. The rearrangement joins TRBV19 to TRBJ1-5; D ambiguous. The sample consisted of PBMCs. The CDR3 reads CASRGGVGYSNQPQHF. The DNA of the CDR3 is TGTGCCAGTAGGGGAGGAGTGGGTTATAGCAATCAGCCCCAGCATTTT.